This section outlines one T cell receptor beta chain sequence together with its context. This specimen comes from a study of cytomegalovirus exposure and HLA in healthy donors. The ends were cut back, 3 bases at V and 8 bases at J, with 11 bases in the middle. CDR3 length equals 13 residues. The V gene's germline CDR1 is SEHNR and CDR2 FQNEAQ (reference sequence). In the PCR, 60 Vbeta and 13 Jbeta primers were used. Some clones are missing from TCRdb's copy, which holds only in-frame ones; the method was immunoSEQ multiplex PCR. The sample includes fewer than 200,000 clones. The sample comprised PBMCs. J is TRBJ2-1 and V is TRBV7-9; D is perhaps TRBD2 (6 bases). This receptor was identified in a man aged 25 to 40 in good health and CMV-seronegative. CDR3 nucleotide sequence: TGTGCCAGCAGCTTCTCAGGAGGGGATGAGCAGTTCTTC. The encoded protein is CASSFSGGDEQFF.